This T cell receptor (beta chain) was retrieved from a study of tumor and adjacent non-tumor tissue in lung cancer. Study summary: The cohort had 12 to 13 adenocarcinoma, a couple of squamous cell and 1 small cell patients. Aged about 30 to 85 years, patients included roughly ten men and roughly 5 women with stage I to III disease. Findings and limits, study-wide: Tumor tissue had significantly higher TCR diversity than normal lung.

Germline V gene sequence: CDR1 DFQATT, CDR2 SNEGSKA (reference sequence). V was clipped by 5 bases and J by 4 bases; unmatched bases: 8. The CDR3 covers 15 residues. The library came from three nested PCR rounds adapted from ARM-PCR protocols. Via MiXCR, TCRdb re-called the multiplex PCR reads, giving one row per CDR3 protein. The sample contains approximately 79,000 distinct CDR3 sequences, 61% of which appear only once. No cell sorting was done before RNA was extracted from the tissue. This clonotype was counted at least ten times. Antigen: not known. The sequence came from a man between 70 and 80 years old with non-small cell lung cancer. The V call is TRBV20-1, the J call TRBJ2-1; 10 bases are shared with TRBD2. The specimen sequenced was lung tumor tissue. CDR3 in amino acids: CSAPQLAGTYNEQFF. CDR3 sequence (DNA): TGCAGTGCTCCCCAACTAGCGGGGACATACAATGAGCAGTTCTTC.